This T cell receptor (beta chain) was recorded in a study of metastatic and nonmetastatic thyroid tumors. On the study more broadly: Patients with malignant and benign thyroid disease provided blood and tumor or nodule tissue, whose repertoires were compared.

Germline CDR1 and CDR2: MDHEN and SYDVKM. Trimming cost V 1 base and J 4 bases; bases outside gene matches: 7. The CDR3 sequence is 17 residues long. This clone occurred a few times. Different DNA sequences within this sample yield the same CDR3. TCRdb re-processed the PCR reads through MiXCR. In the table there are approximately 17,000 clones, 15% to 20% of which are singletons. All patients reached thyroid surgery having received no treatment beforehand. The material sequenced was blood. The V call is TRBV28, the J call TRBJ2-5; 12 nucleotides line up with TRBD2. This TCR was sampled from a male donor with papillary thyroid cancer or a benign thyroid nodule (not recorded which). Some clones in this sample may be carry-over from other donors' samples. The CDR3 region is CASSLLGLAGGRETQYF. DNA of the CDR3: TGTGCCAGCAGTTTATTAGGGCTAGCGGGAGGGCGAGAGACCCAGTACTTC.